These 2 T cell receptor beta chains share one sample of origin, sequenced in a study of blood T cells in healthy people across ages. The use of a sample-barcoded 5' primer and a J-beta primer mix characterized a second PCR of about 7 to 12 cycles. TCRdb independently ran MiXCR on the 5' RACE reads; one entry per CDR3 protein. In the table there are about 1,800,000 distinct CDR3 sequences, roughly 28% of which are singletons. Sequenced input: blood. All receptors come from a woman aged 30 to 39 in good health.

At least ten counts were recorded for this clonotype. The gene calls are TRBV7-2 and TRBJ2-1; D remains ambiguous. Germline lookup yields CDR1 SGHTA and CDR2 FQGNSA. The CDR3 extends over 12 amino acids. Trimming shortened V by 0 bases and J by 7 bases, and 4 bases separated the two germline ends. CDR3 protein: CASSLARNEQFF. The DNA for the CDR3 is TGTGCCAGCAGCTTAGCTAGAAATGAGCAGTTCTTC.

V is TRBV28 and J is TRBJ2-3; D gene uncertain. V was cut by 5 bases and J by 1 base, with 16 bases left in between. This CDR3 contains 16 residues. CDR1 and CDR2 from the germline V gene are MDHEN and SYDVKM. As DNA, the CDR3 is TGTGCCAGCAGTATTATGTCGCGTCTTCGCACAGATACGCAGTATTTT. As protein: CASSIMSRLRTDTQYF.